Listed below are T cell receptor beta chains from one sample, sequenced in a study of T cell repertoires in cytomegalovirus infection. Using its own MiXCR run on the reads, TCRdb lists one record per CDR3 protein. The sample records more than 650,000 distinct CDR3 sequences, approximately 34% being singletons. The sequenced sample consisted of PBMCs. The receptor source for this set is a human donor in good health (CMV status not recorded). Some clones in this sample may be carry-over from other donors' samples. CDR3s include the opening cysteine and the closing phenylalanine or tryptophan.

TRBJ2-4,TRBV12-3/TRBV12-4,CASSLAGLAGAYF
TRBJ2-3,TRBV20-1,CSARDPAGRTDTQYF
TRBJ2-7,TRBV7-8,CASSETGVIYEQYF
TRBJ1-1,TRBV2,CASKRGLTEAFF
TRBJ1-1,TRBV10-3,CAISEVTGEAFF
TRBJ2-3,TRBV27,CASSDGAGGDTQYF
TRBJ2-2,TRBV7-2,CASSQDRGVLTGALFF
TRBJ2-5,TRBV28,CASTPGALETQYF
TRBJ2-7,TRBV12-3/TRBV12-4,CASSFSRPEQYF
TRBJ1-5,TRBV19,CASSMEPPGQPPHF
TRBJ2-7,TRBV28,CASSLPRDESYEQYF
TRBJ2-2,TRBV7-6,CASSLQGADTGELFF
TRBJ1-5,TRBV7-2,CASSLAGQGVQPQHF
TRBJ1-1,TRBV12-3/TRBV12-4,CASSPLAGGADEAFF
TRBJ1-5,TRBV28,CASSLAGGGAGISNQPQHF
TRBJ2-3,TRBV28,CASSTASKPTGDTQYF
TRBJ1-1,TRBV6-8,CASSSDRGRLNTEAFF
TRBJ1-1,TRBV2,CASSRRSTGNTEAFF
TRBJ2-3,TRBV6-2/TRBV6-3,CASSRLGGTDTQYF
TRBJ1-2,TRBV20-1,CSARDSLGLEWGYTF
TRBJ1-1,TRBV2,CASSEGTVAGTEAFF
TRBJ2-2,TRBV12-3/TRBV12-4,CASSRGDRGELFF
TRBJ1-1,TRBV20-1,CSARPRGQGPTEAFF
TRBJ1-5,TRBV6-5,CASSKRASNQPQHF
TRBJ2-3,TRBV27,CDSSPGTQRADTQYF
TRBJ2-1,TRBV10-3,CAISEAAGGYNEQFF
TRBJ2-7,TRBV10-3,CAISDLGRGVYEQYF
TRBJ2-2,TRBV28,CASRGPNTGELFF
TRBJ2-6,TRBV5-1,CATGGSPSGANVLTF
TRBJ2-5,TRBV19,CASKLRGAQETQYF
TRBJ2-5,TRBV11-2,CASSLRDRRSETQYF
TRBJ1-4,TRBV7-6,CASSSEPGQANEKLFF
TRBJ1-4,TRBV5-1,CASSRAATNEKLFF
TRBJ2-1,TRBV4-1,CASSQVGGTEQFF
TRBJ1-1,TRBV19,CASSWPTGGRFAEAFF
TRBJ1-2,TRBV7-2,CASSLAPSGTAYGYTF
TRBJ1-5,TRBV7-2,CASSSTGSANQPQHF
TRBJ2-2,TRBV7-3,CASSLRVRGQNTGELFF
TRBJ2-7,TRBV7-2,CASSLGLAGGTHVQYF
TRBJ2-1,TRBV5-3,CASSLGLATINNEQFF
TRBJ2-7,TRBV11-2,CASSPPTPYEQYF
TRBJ1-5,TRBV12-3/TRBV12-4,CASSLAPGGYQPQHF
TRBJ2-1,TRBV7-2,CASSSGTSGRGYEQFF
TRBJ2-7,TRBV2,CASRLRSTYEQYF
TRBJ1-3,TRBV6-1,CASSENGLGKNTIYF
TRBJ1-5,TRBV6-1,CASSERADQPQHF
TRBJ1-2,TRBV19,CASSIATGYGYTF
TRBJ2-3,TRBV24-1,CATSDSGGYDTDTQYF
TRBJ2-1,TRBV7-9,CASSSAGETYNEQFF
TRBJ2-3,TRBV20-1,CSAREAGRLSTDTQYF
TRBJ2-1,TRBV6-5,CASSSPTSSSYNEQFF
TRBJ2-5,TRBV7-2,CASSSRTSGSVETQYF
TRBJ1-2,TRBV7-2,CASSLGEVAGPHYGYTF
TRBJ2-6,TRBV12-3/TRBV12-4,CASSLAGGATNVLTF
TRBJ2-5,TRBV7-2,CASSLAFGGRVGGQETQYF
TRBJ2-6,TRBV6-1,CATNTGANVLTF
TRBJ1-1,TRBV13,CASSLGHYPQGEHGWEAFF
TRBJ1-1,TRBV28,CASRPGANTEAFF
TRBJ2-5,TRBV12-3/TRBV12-4,CASSLGGAGGRETQYF